This T cell receptor (beta chain) was identified in a study of cytomegalovirus exposure and HLA in healthy donors. V was trimmed by 2 bases and J by 9 bases, leaving 15 bases between them. CDR3 length: 14 residues. Germline CDR1 reads SGDLS; CDR2 reads YYNGEE. PCR was performed using 60 Vbeta and 13 Jbeta primers. Here immunoSEQ multiplex PCR was the method, and the copy in TCRdb shows in-frame clones only, minus some. The sample lists around 140,000 clones, around three quarters occurring once. This chain connects TRBV9 to TRBJ2-1; no clear D gene. This receptor was identified in a male donor in good health and CMV-seropositive. Material for sequencing was PBMCs. CDR3 coding DNA: TGTGCCAGCAGCGTTTTTGCGGAGACGGGTGAGCAGTTCTTC. This encodes CASSVFAETGEQFF. Looking up the rest from reference TRBV9 and TRBJ2-1 gives the full variable domain: DSGVTQTPKHLITATGQRVTLRCSPRSGDLSVYWYQQSLDQGLQFLIQYYNGEERAKGNILERFSAQQFPDLHSELNLSSLELGDSALYFCASSVFAETGEQFFGPGTRLTVL.